This T cell receptor beta chain was profiled in a study of regulatory T cells in long-lasting Graves disease. Whole-study results and caveats: Newly diagnosed patients shared 1,000 or so public clonotypes; persistent patients shared approximately 2,700.

Time point of the sample: newly diagnosed GD, antithyroid drugs for less than 3 months. RNA extracted from PBMCs served as the sequencing template. Staff took roughly 9 milliliters of peripheral blood and put it into EDTA tubes. This CDR3 is 15 amino acids long. J lost 5 bases, V lost 6 bases, and 12 bases had no gene match. Per the germline V gene, CDR1 is MNHNS and CDR2 is SASEGT. For this clonotype: Its antigen is unidentified.

Arm-PCR of CDR3 regions and iRepertoire HTBI primers were used to build TCR beta libraries. TCRdb fed the multiplex PCR reads into MiXCR, producing one record per CDR3 protein. The sample contains some 410,000 distinct CDR3 sequences, less than 20% of which appear only once. Another study also made use of these data, one on T cells in Graves' hyperthyroidism and ophthalmopathy. That paper notes: The blood repertoire included most of the expanded thyroid clonotypes above 0.001.

Sequenced here: peripheral blood mononuclear cells (PBMCs), sampled at new diagnosis, from a patient treated with antithyroid drugs. The V gene is TRBV6-1, the J gene TRBJ2-7; 8 nucleotides match TRBD2. The sequence was obtained from a woman in her twenties or thirties with Graves disease. The CDR3 nucleotides read TGTGCCAGCAGCCCCCTACCGGGAGGGACACACGAGCAGTACTTC. It yields the protein CASSPLPGGTHEQYF.